This is a list of T cell receptor beta chains from one sample in a study of Tregs in tolerant kidney transplant recipients. The antigens these receptors bind are not known. Repertoires were generated with immunoSEQ multiplex PCR, while TCRdb's copy carries only in-frame clones and drops some. This sample has tens of thousands of clones; 95% to 96% occur once, and the top ten carry 0.37%. Material: Tregs from blood cultured with allogeneic cells. The receptors derive from a human donor in good health. CDR3s include the opening cysteine and the closing phenylalanine or tryptophan. A D gene is named only where the DNA matches it firmly. Part of the rows lack a size; the others show once, few, many or a class for expanded clones.

j_gene | abundance | d_gene | v_gene | CDR3nt | CDR3aa
TRBJ2-1 | few | TRBD2 | TRBV19 | TGTGCCAGTAGTATAGGGCCCCGGGGGGTACACCGAGGGAATGAGCAGTTCTTC | CASSIGPRGVHRGNEQFF
TRBJ2-7 | NA | NA | TRBV6-1 | TGTGCCAGCAGTGCACCCGGGACGTCCTTCTCCTACGAGCAGTACTTC | CASSAPGTSFSYEQYF
TRBJ1-2 | NA | NA | TRBV5-1 | TGCGCCAGCAGCTCCGAACAGGGTGCCGCCGGCTACACCTTC | CASSSEQGAAGYTF
TRBJ2-7 | NA | TRBD2 | TRBV4-2 | TGTGCCAGCAGCCGGGAGACTAGCGGGGGCTACGAGCAGTACTTC | CASSRETSGGYEQYF
TRBJ2-7 | NA | NA | TRBV5-1 | TGCGCCAGCAGCTCCGAGAGTTACGAGCAGTACTTC | CASSSESYEQYF
TRBJ2-7 | medium-sized | NA | TRBV7-8 | TGTGCCAGCAGTCAGTCGGCTGGGCAGTACTTC | CASSQSAGQYF
TRBJ2-5 | NA | NA | TRBV5-5 | TGTGCCAGCAGTGGTGGCCAACGGGAGACCCAGTACTTC | CASSGGQRETQYF
TRBJ1-5 | NA | NA | TRBV4-1 | TGCGCCAGCAGCCAAGGGGTGGGGGTGAGATATCAGCTCCAGCATTTT | CASSQGVGVRYQLQHF
TRBJ2-7 | NA | NA | TRBV5-4 | TGTGCCAGCAGCCCTGGACTGGAACGGTACGAGCAGTACTTC | CASSPGLERYEQYF
TRBJ2-2 | NA | TRBD2 | TRBV6-5 | TGTGCCAGCAGCCCCCCGACTAGCGGGGACGGGGAGCTGTTTTTT | CASSPPTSGDGELFF
TRBJ2-3 | NA | NA | TRBV18 | TGTGCCAGCTCACCTGTAGATAGCACAGATACGCAGTATTTT | CASSPVDSTDTQYF
TRBJ1-1 | NA | NA | TRBV2 | TGTGCCCGAAGCACCGGAGTGAACACTGAAGCTTTCTTT | CARSTGVNTEAFF
TRBJ2-1 | NA | NA | TRBV5-1 | TGCGCCAGCAGCCCCGGGCGGTCTATGAATGAGCAGTTCTTC | CASSPGRSMNEQFF
TRBJ2-2 | NA | NA | TRBV7-2 | TGTGCCAGCAGCTTAAGCCTAAACACCGGGGAGCTGTTTTTT | CASSLSLNTGELFF
TRBJ2-3 | NA | TRBD1 | TRBV9 | TGTGCCAGCACCAGACAGGGGACCCGGGCAGATACGCAGTATTTT | CASTRQGTRADTQYF
TRBJ1-1 | NA | TRBD1 | TRBV29-1 | TGCAGCGTTGCCGAAGGCAGGGGGCGGGTTAACACTGAAGCTTTCTTT | CSVAEGRGRVNTEAFF
TRBJ2-7 | NA | NA | TRBV18 | TGTGCCAGCTCACCACCGGAGGTGACAAACTACGAGCAGTACTTC | CASSPPEVTNYEQYF
TRBJ2-6 | NA | NA | TRBV5-1 | TGCGCCAGCAGCCAGACAGGCTCTGGGGCCAACGTCCTGACTTTC | CASSQTGSGANVLTF
TRBJ2-1 | NA | TRBD2 | TRBV7-3 | TGTGCCAGCAGCTTAACCGGGACTAGCGGGGGGCTAGGGTCCTACAATGAGCAGTTCTTC | CASSLTGTSGGLGSYNEQFF
TRBJ1-4 | NA | NA | TRBV29-1 | TGCAGCGGGGGACGGAAGAATGAAAAACTGTTTTTT | CSGGRKNEKLFF
TRBJ1-5 | NA | NA | TRBV6-1 | TGTGCCAGCCGCAGTAGCAATCAGCCCCAGCATTTT | CASRSSNQPQHF
TRBJ2-5 | NA | TRBD1 | TRBV7-7 | TGTGCTAGCAGCCCGATGGTGGGACAGGGGGCTCTTGAGACCCAGTACTTC | CASSPMVGQGALETQYF
TRBJ1-3 | NA | NA | TRBV27 | TGTGCCAGCAGTTTAGGGGTTAGCTCTGGAAACACCATATATTTT | CASSLGVSSGNTIYF
TRBJ2-2 | NA | NA | TRBV30 | TGTGCCTGGAGTGTTGGGCTCCCCGGGGAGCTGTTTTTT | CAWSVGLPGELFF
TRBJ2-7 | NA | TRBD2 | TRBV6-6 | TGTGCCAGCAGTACCCACGGGACTAGCAACTACGAGCAGTACTTC | CASSTHGTSNYEQYF
TRBJ1-2 | NA | NA | TRBV30 | TGTGCCTGGAGTGTTGGGATGGGCTACACCTTC | CAWSVGMGYTF
TRBJ2-5 | NA | TRBD2 | TRBV7-8 | TGTGCCAGCAGCTTTGGGCGGGGGGCCTTCCGCGAGACCCAGTACTTC | CASSFGRGAFRETQYF
TRBJ1-2 | NA | TRBD1 | TRBV18 | TGTGCCAGCTCACTCCGAACCGGGACAGGAGGACAGGGGGGTAACTATGGCTACACCTTC | CASSLRTGTGGQGGNYGYTF
TRBJ1-2 | NA | NA | TRBV13 | TGTGCCAGCAGCTTGTCTCAGGGCAGGTATGGCTACACCTTC | CASSLSQGRYGYTF
TRBJ1-1 | NA | NA | TRBV4-1 | TGCGCCAGCAGCCAAGATTCGAGGGGCAGCATGAACACTGAAGCTTTCTTT | CASSQDSRGSMNTEAFF
TRBJ1-2 | NA | NA | TRBV4-2 | TGTGCCAGCAGCCAAGGGGGCCAGCGGGTCTATGGCTACACCTTC | CASSQGGQRVYGYTF
TRBJ2-7 | NA | NA | TRBV7-9 | TGTGCCAGCAGCCCACGTCGTGGGGATCTCAACGAGCAGTACTTC | CASSPRRGDLNEQYF
TRBJ1-2 | NA | NA | TRBV4-2 | TGTGCCAGCAGCCAGGACTACAGTGGCTATGGCTACACCTTC | CASSQDYSGYGYTF
TRBJ2-3 | NA | TRBD2 | TRBV4-1 | TGCGCCAGCAGCCCAAGGGTAGCGGGAGGATCAGATACGCAGTATTTT | CASSPRVAGGSDTQYF
TRBJ1-2 | NA | TRBD1 | TRBV11-2 | TGTGCCAGCAGCTTAGCGGGGGGACAGGGAAGAGGCTACACCTTC | CASSLAGGQGRGYTF
TRBJ2-3 | NA | NA | TRBV18 | TGTGCCAGCTCACCACAAGCGGGCCACACAGATACGCAGTATTTT | CASSPQAGHTDTQYF
TRBJ1-1 | NA | TRBD1 | TRBV7-4 | TGTGCCAGCAGCTTAGCGCTAGGACAGGGGGATTTTTCTGAAGCTTTCTTT | CASSLALGQGDFSEAFF